This T cell receptor beta chain was retrieved from a study of T cells after somatic rescue of genetic block (dated by TCRdb to 2018 to 2021). General notes on the study: What the study looked at was long-term robustness, specifically in a T-cell system that came about through somatic rescue of a genetic block in T-cell development.

A note on this clone: Its antigen is not yet known. No much larger clone exists at a distance of one base, and base qualities are not known.

Libraries came from the immunoSEQ multiplex PCR assay. Here the immuneACCESS table is served through TCRdb, limited to in-frame sequences with V and J called. Missing clones are a known gap in these copies; in checked studies unresolved V genes cover under half, and the rest lacks a known reason. The sample records tens of thousands of clones, more than 80% of which are singletons. Of the sample, under 2% is held by the ten largest clones. The germline ends are 8 bases apart after V is trimmed by 1 base and J by 2 bases. The CDR3 numbers 14 residues from cysteine through phenylalanine. Only the CDR3 DNA is retained, 42 bases long and in frame from the first base. Reading the germline V gene (reference sequence) gives CDR1 PRHDT and CDR2 FYEKMQ.

Source material: peripheral blood mononuclear cells (PBMCs). The receptor was isolated from a woman aged 18-29 years. The sequence links TRBV13 to TRBJ2-5, with the D gene uncertain. The nucleotide sequence reads as follows: TGTGCCAGCAGCTTAGCTAGAGCACAAGAGACCCAGTACTTC. Translated, it gives CASSLARAQETQYF.